This T cell receptor beta chain originates from a study of control samples from healthy donors and cancer patients. Repertoires were generated with immunoSEQ multiplex PCR, while TCRdb's copy carries only in-frame clones and drops some. The data show about 160,000 clones, roughly 95% seen once. Germline V gene lookup returns CDR1 SGDLS and CDR2 YYNGEE. There are 14 residues in the CDR3. The germline V and J ends were trimmed by 3 bases and 0 bases, with 6 bases remaining between them. V usage is TRBV9 and J usage is TRBJ1-4; D unresolved. The source of this sequence is a young woman in good health. The specimen sequenced was blood. CDR3 residues: CASSDGPTNEKLFF. CDR3 in DNA: TGTGCCAGCAGCGATGGGCCAACTAATGAAAAACTGTTTTTT.